The 6 T cell receptor beta chains listed next were all sequenced from one sample in a study of blood T cell repertoires in COVID-19. The repertoire was sequenced with immunoSEQ multiplex PCR; TCRdb's copy has only in-frame clones and lacks some. The table shows 200,000 to 250,000 clones, with 82% occurring only once. Sequencing used PBMCs or T cells enriched from blood (not recorded which). These TCRs come from a man aged 35 to 55 who had recovered from COVID-19.

In its sample, this clone was seen a few times. CDR3 sequence (DNA): TGTGCCAGCAGTTCCCTCTCGGTAACTGAAGCTTTCTTT. Amino acid sequence: CASSSLSVTEAFF. The J gene is TRBJ1-1, the V gene TRBV6-5; D is uncertain. The CDR3 runs 13 residues. Germline V gene lookup returns CDR1 MNHEY and CDR2 SVGAGI. The germline V and J ends were trimmed by 4 bases and 5 bases, with 11 bases remaining between them.

The genes are TRBV6-1 and TRBJ1-4; possibly TRBD1 for D (6 bases). Germline assignment: CDR1 MNHNS and CDR2 SASEGT. This CDR3 spans 14 amino acids. The V gene lost 3 bases and the J gene lost 4 bases, with 9 bases spanning the gap. The CDR3 is CASSDRGLNEKLFF. The CDR3 nucleotides are TGTGCCAGCAGTGACAGGGGCCTTAATGAAAAACTGTTTTTT.

DNA for the CDR3: TGCGCCAGCAGCCTAGGACAGGGGATAAAGCAGCCCCAGCATTTT. It translates to CASSLGQGIKQPQHF. The rearrangement uses TRBV5-1 and TRBJ1-5; 9 positions match TRBD1. The J segment lost 7 bases and the V segment lost 4 bases, leaving 9 bases of the junction unmatched. Looked up from germline, CDR1 is SGHRS and CDR2 is YFSETQ. The CDR3 sequence is 15 residues long.

The chain joins TRBV4-2 to TRBJ1-4; D not resolved. The CDR3 has 11 amino acids. The germline V and J ends were trimmed by 2 bases and 8 bases, with 3 bases remaining between them. CDR1 and CDR2 (germline): LGHNA, YNFKEQ. CDR3 region: CASSQSEKLFF. The CDR3 bases are TGTGCCAGCAGCCAATCGGAAAAACTGTTTTTT.

The J gene is TRBJ2-2, the V gene TRBV7-6; 8 nucleotides line up with TRBD2. The CDR3 consists of 16 residues. V lost 2 bases and J lost 1; bases outside the gene matches: 3. In germline, CDR1 is SGHVS, CDR2 FNYEAQ. The CDR3 DNA follows: TGTGCCAGCAGCTTACAGAGCGGGGGGAACACCGGGGAGCTGTTTTTT. The encoded protein is CASSLQSGGNTGELFF.

This chain connects TRBV15 to TRBJ1-2; D perhaps matches TRBD1 (6 bases). Trimming shortened V by 0 bases and J by 5 bases, and 10 bases separated the two germline ends. Germline CDR1 is LNHNV and CDR2 is YYDKDF (reference sequence). The CDR3 totals 14 residues. For the CDR3, the DNA is TGTGCCACCAGCAGAGAACGGACAGAGTATGGCTACACCTTC. Translation gives CATSRERTEYGYTF.